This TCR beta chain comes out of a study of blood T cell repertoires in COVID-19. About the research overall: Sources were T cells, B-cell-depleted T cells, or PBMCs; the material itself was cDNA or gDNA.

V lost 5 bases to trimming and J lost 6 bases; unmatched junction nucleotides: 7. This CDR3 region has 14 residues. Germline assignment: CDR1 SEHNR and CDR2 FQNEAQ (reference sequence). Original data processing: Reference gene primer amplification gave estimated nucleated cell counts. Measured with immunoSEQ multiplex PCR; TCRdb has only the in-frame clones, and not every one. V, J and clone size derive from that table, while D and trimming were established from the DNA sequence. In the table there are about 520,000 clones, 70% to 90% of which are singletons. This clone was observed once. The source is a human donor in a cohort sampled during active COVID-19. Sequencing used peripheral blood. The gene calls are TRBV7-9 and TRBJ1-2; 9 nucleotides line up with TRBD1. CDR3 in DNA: TGTGCCAGCAGCCTGGACAGGGGCTGGGATGGCTACACCTTC. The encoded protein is CASSLDRGWDGYTF.